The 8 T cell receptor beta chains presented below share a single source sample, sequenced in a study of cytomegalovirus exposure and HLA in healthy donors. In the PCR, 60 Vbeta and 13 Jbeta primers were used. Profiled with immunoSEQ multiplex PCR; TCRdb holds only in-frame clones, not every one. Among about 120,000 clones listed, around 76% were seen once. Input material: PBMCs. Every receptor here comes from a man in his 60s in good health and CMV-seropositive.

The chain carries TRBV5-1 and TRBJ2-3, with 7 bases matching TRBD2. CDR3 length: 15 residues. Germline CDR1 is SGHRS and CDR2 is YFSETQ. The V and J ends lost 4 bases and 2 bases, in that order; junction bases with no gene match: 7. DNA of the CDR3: TGCGCCAGCAGCCAGCCGCGGGGGAACACAGATACGCAGTATTTT. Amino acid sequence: CASSQPRGNTDTQYF.

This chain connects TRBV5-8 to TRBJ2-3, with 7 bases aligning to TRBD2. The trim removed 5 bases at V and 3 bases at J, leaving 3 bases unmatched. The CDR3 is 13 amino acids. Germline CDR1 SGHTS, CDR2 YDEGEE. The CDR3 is CASRFGGTDTQYF. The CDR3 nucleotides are TGTGCCAGCAGATTCGGGGGGACAGATACGCAGTATTTT.

In DNA form, the CDR3 reads TGCGCCAGCAGCTGGGACAGGGGTCTCGACGAGCAGTACTTC. This codes for CASSWDRGLDEQYF. This chain links TRBV5-1 with TRBJ2-7; 10 nucleotides line up with TRBD1. CDR3 size: 14 residues. Germline assignment: CDR1 SGHRS and CDR2 YFSETQ. Losses at the gene ends were 3 bases for V and 5 bases for J; bases not matched to a gene: 5.

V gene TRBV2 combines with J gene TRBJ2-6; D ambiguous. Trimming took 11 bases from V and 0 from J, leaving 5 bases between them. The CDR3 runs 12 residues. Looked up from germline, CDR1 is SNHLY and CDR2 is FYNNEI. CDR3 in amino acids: CAGHSGANVLTF. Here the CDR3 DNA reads TGTGCCGGGCACTCTGGGGCCAACGTCCTGACTTTC.

CDR3 region: CASTKGAALSNQPQHF. The DNA of the CDR3 is TGTGCCAGTACCAAAGGGGCGGCCCTAAGCAATCAGCCCCAGCATTTT. The chain has TRBV19 and TRBJ1-5; D is perhaps TRBD1 (5 bases). The CDR3 length is 16 residues. The germline V and J ends were trimmed by 7 bases and 1 base, with 17 bases remaining between them. Germline V lookup: CDR1 LNHDA, CDR2 SQIVND (reference sequence).

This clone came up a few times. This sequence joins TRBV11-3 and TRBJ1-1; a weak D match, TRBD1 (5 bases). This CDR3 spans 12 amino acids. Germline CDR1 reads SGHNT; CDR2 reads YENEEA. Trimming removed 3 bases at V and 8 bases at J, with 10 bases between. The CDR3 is CASSFSTGEAFF. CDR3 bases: TGTGCCAGCAGCTTTTCAACAGGAGAAGCTTTCTTT. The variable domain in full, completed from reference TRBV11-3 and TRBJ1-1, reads EAGVVQSPRYKIIEKKQPVAFWCNPISGHNTLYWYLQNLGQGPELLIRYENEEAVDDSQLPKDRFSAERLKGVDSTLKIQPAELGDSAVYLCASSFSTGEAFFGQGTRLTVV.

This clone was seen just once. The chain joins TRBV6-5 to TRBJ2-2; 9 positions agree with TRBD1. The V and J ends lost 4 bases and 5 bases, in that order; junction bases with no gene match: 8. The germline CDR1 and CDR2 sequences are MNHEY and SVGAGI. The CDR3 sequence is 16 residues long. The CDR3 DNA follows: TGTGCCAGCAGTTCCCTGACAGGGGGAAGAACCGGGGAGCTGTTTTTT. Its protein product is CASSSLTGGRTGELFF.

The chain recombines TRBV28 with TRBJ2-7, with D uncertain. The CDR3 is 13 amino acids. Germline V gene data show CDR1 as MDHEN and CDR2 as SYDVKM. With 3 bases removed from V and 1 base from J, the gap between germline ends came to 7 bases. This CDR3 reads CASSFSVSYEQYF. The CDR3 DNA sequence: TGTGCCAGCAGTTTTTCAGTTTCCTACGAGCAGTACTTC.